This passage covers 4 T cell receptor beta chains from one sample sequenced in a study of patients and donors after allogeneic stem cell transplantation. TCRdb analysed the RT-PCR reads with MiXCR anew, one entry per CDR3 protein. The top ten hold about a third of the sample, which has fewer than 75,000 distinct CDR3 sequences, about 14% seen once. The source material was blood, either unsorted or a sorted T cell fraction (not recorded which). The receptor set was obtained from a human donor who was either an allogeneic HSCT recipient or a stem cell or donor lymphocyte infusion donor (not recorded which). It is not recorded whose cells these are; they may come from a transplant donor.

There are a few counts of this clonotype. The chain recombines TRBV12-3 or TRBV12-4 with TRBJ2-7, with 10 bases identical to TRBD2. The CDR3 spans 18 residues. V shed 1 base and J 0 bases; nucleotides not matched to a gene: 9. The CDR3 is CASSLGETSGRSSYEQYF. The DNA of the CDR3 is TGTGCCAGCAGTTTAGGTGAGACTAGCGGGCGGAGCTCCTACGAGCAGTACTTC.

The chain uses TRBV12-3 or TRBV12-4 and TRBJ2-3, with D perhaps TRBD1 (5 bases). The CDR3 is 15 residues long. With 6 bases removed from V and 2 bases from J, the gap between germline ends came to 15 bases. The CDR3: CASSNLRGPTDTQYF. In DNA, the CDR3 is TGTGCCAGCAGCAATCTTAGGGGCCCCACAGATACGCAGTATTTT.

A few counts support this clonotype. J is TRBJ2-1 and V is TRBV20-1; 9 nucleotides line up with TRBD1. The CDR3 runs to 14 residues. The V gene end was trimmed by 8 bases and the J gene end by 7 bases; junction bases not matched to a gene: 12. Per germline, CDR1 DFQATT and CDR2 SNEGSKA (reference sequence). CDR3 nucleotide sequence: TGCAGTCCTAAGAACAGGGGGCTGAGGAATGAGCAGTTCTTC. It yields the protein CSPKNRGLRNEQFF.

This clonotype came up many times. This chain joins TRBV19 and TRBJ1-1, with D unresolved. The germline V gene encodes CDR1 LNHDA and CDR2 SQIVND (reference sequence). CDR3 length: 16 amino acids. V was cut by 3 bases and J by 1 base, with 15 bases left in between. The CDR3, as DNA: TGTGCCAGTAGTATTCCGAGGACCGCCCCGAACACTGAAGCTTTCTTT. Translated, it gives CASSIPRTAPNTEAFF.